The 22 T cell receptor beta chains below all came from one sample that was sequenced in a study of blood T cell repertoires in COVID-19. Sequencing used immunoSEQ multiplex PCR; TCRdb keeps in-frame clones, though not all of them. The sample has some 400,000 clones; 80% to 95% are singletons. Material: PBMCs or T cells enriched from blood (not recorded which). These receptors were taken from a woman between 35 and 50 years old who had been exposed to COVID-19.

The gene calls are TRBV27 and TRBJ2-5; weak D call: TRBD2 (5 bases). There are 17 residues in the CDR3. Germline CDR1 and CDR2: MNHEY and SMNVEV (reference sequence). The V end was cut by 0 bases, the J end by 5 bases, with 19 bases between. The CDR3 region is CASSLSGVWAFRETQYF. The CDR3 coding sequence is TGTGCCAGCAGTTTATCCGGGGTTTGGGCCTTCCGTGAGACCCAGTACTTC.

The V gene is TRBV25-1, the J gene TRBJ2-2, with 10 bases lining up with TRBD2. Unmatched junction bases numbered 3, after V lost 6 bases and J lost 5 bases. This CDR3 has 14 amino acids. The V gene's germline CDR1 is MGHDK and CDR2 SYGVNS. In DNA, the CDR3 is TGTGCCAGCAGCTTACTAGCGGGAACCGGGGAGCTGTTTTTT. This encodes CASSLLAGTGELFF.

This clone was found a few times. V usage is TRBV3-1 (or the pseudogene TRBV3-2) and J usage is TRBJ2-2; 11 nucleotides agree with TRBD2. The CDR3 has 16 amino acids. The junction had 6 bases not matched to a gene; V was cut back by 1 base and J by 8 bases. Looked up from germline, CDR1 is LGHDT and CDR2 is YNNKEL (reference sequence). CDR3 amino acids: CASSQAASGRSGELFF. The DNA of the CDR3 is TGTGCCAGCAGCCAAGCTGCTAGCGGGAGGTCAGGGGAGCTGTTTTTT.

This clone was seen a handful of times. This rearrangement joins TRBV30 to TRBJ1-6; TRBD1 matches at 7 bases. The germline V gene encodes CDR1 GTSNPN and CDR2 SVGIG (reference sequence). The CDR3 totals 14 residues. J lost 8 bases, V lost 3 bases, and 7 bases had no gene match. The CDR3 region has the DNA TGTGCCTGGAGGAACCGGGACAGTTATTCACCCCTCCACTTT. Translated, it gives CAWRNRDSYSPLHF.

V usage is TRBV4-3 and J usage is TRBJ1-1, with 12 bases lining up with TRBD1. J was trimmed by 4 bases and V by 3 bases; bases with no gene match: 15. The CDR3 length is 19 residues. Germline V CDR1 and CDR2: LGHNA, YSLEER. CDR3 bases: TGCGCCAGCAGCCATGATACCGGGACAGGGGGCAGATGGTCCACTGAAGCTTTCTTT. Its protein is CASSHDTGTGGRWSTEAFF.

V and J are TRBV2 and TRBJ1-2; TRBD1 matches 7 bases. Unmatched junction bases numbered 7, after V lost 1 base and J lost 2 bases. CDR3 size: 16 residues. Germline V lookup: CDR1 SNHLY, CDR2 FYNNEI. The CDR3, as DNA: TGTGCCAGCAGTGAAGTGCAGGGGGTCCGGAACTATGGCTACACCTTC. Residues: CASSEVQGVRNYGYTF.

J is TRBJ2-7 and V is TRBV5-1; TRBD1 might be the D (6 bases). The germline CDR1 and CDR2 sequences are SGHRS and YFSETQ. V lost 0 bases and J 5 bases, leaving 15 bases between the germline ends. The CDR3 consists of 15 residues. This chain's CDR3 is CASSLADRIGNEQYF. DNA of the CDR3: TGCGCCAGCAGCTTGGCTGACAGGATTGGCAACGAGCAGTACTTC.

The V and J genes are TRBV18 and TRBJ1-2, with a tentative D call TRBD1 (5 bases). V shed 0 bases and J shed 4 bases, with 12 bases lying between them. The CDR3 is 15 amino acids. Germline CDR1 is KGHSH and CDR2 is LQKENI. CDR3 sequence: CASSPPIDSPYGYTF. CDR3 coding DNA: TGTGCCAGCTCACCACCGATAGACAGCCCCTATGGCTACACCTTC.

This chain uses TRBV5-1 with TRBJ2-1; TRBD2 aligns across 8 bases. The trim removed 4 bases at V and 4 bases at J, leaving 7 bases unmatched. This CDR3 is built from 15 residues. Germline CDR1 reads SGHRS; CDR2 reads YFSETQ. CDR3 sequence: CASSTSGGLYNEQFF. Written as DNA, the CDR3 is TGCGCCAGCAGCACCAGCGGGGGCCTTTACAATGAGCAGTTCTTC.

The V gene is TRBV7-2, the J gene TRBJ1-1; TRBD1 might be the D (6 bases). Germline lookup yields CDR1 SGHTA and CDR2 FQGNSA. The ends were cut back, 4 bases at V and 4 bases at J, with 16 bases in the middle. There are 15 residues in the CDR3. As DNA, the CDR3 is TGTGCCAGCAGCTCATCCACAGGGTTTGGCACTGAAGCTTTCTTT. Its translation is CASSSSTGFGTEAFF.

The gene calls are TRBV6-4 and TRBJ2-3; tentatively, D is TRBD2 (6 bases). The CDR3 sequence is 15 residues long. V was trimmed by 3 bases and J by 1 base, leaving 11 bases between them. Looked up from germline, CDR1 is MRHNA and CDR2 is SNTAGT. This CDR3 is CASSEAGGGTDTQYF. The CDR3, as DNA: TGTGCCAGCAGTGAAGCGGGTGGCGGCACAGATACGCAGTATTTT.

The rearrangement links TRBV19 to TRBJ2-3; no reliable D call. The germline V gene encodes CDR1 LNHDA and CDR2 SQIVND (reference sequence). Trimming removed 3 bases at V and 6 bases at J, with 7 bases between. CDR3 length: 12 residues. CDR3 region: CASSISSDTQYF. Here the CDR3 DNA reads TGTGCCAGTAGTATTTCAAGCGATACGCAGTATTTT. Drawing the rest from reference TRBV19 and TRBJ2-3, the complete variable domain is DGGITQSPKYLFRKEGQNVTLSCEQNLNHDAMYWYRQDPGQGLRLIYYSQIVNDFQKGDIAEGYSVSREKKESFPLTVTSAQKNPTAFYLCASSISSDTQYFGPGTRLTVL.

The gene calls are TRBV6-5 and TRBJ2-1, with TRBD1 matching over 9 bases. Trimming at V came to 5 bases and at J to 8 bases, leaving 4 bases not matched to a gene. The CDR3 is made up of 13 amino acids. Germline CDR1 is MNHEY and CDR2 is SVGAGI. The CDR3 is CASSRDRAYEQFF. The CDR3 bases are TGTGCCAGCAGTAGGGACAGGGCATATGAGCAGTTCTTC.

The genes are TRBV29-1 and TRBJ1-1; 7 nucleotides line up with TRBD1. Germline trimming cut 4 bases from V and 1 base from J; bases unmatched to any gene: 3. The V gene's germline CDR1 is SQVTM and CDR2 ANQGSEA. The CDR3 is 13 amino acids. CDR3 protein: CSVATGANTEAFF. CDR3 DNA: TGCAGCGTTGCCACAGGGGCGAACACTGAAGCTTTCTTT.

V gene TRBV7-2 combines with J gene TRBJ2-5; 7 nucleotides line up with TRBD2. The CDR3 is made up of 14 amino acids. Germline assignment: CDR1 SGHTA and CDR2 FQGNSA. V lost 2 bases to trimming and J lost 4 bases; unmatched junction nucleotides: 4. This CDR3 is CASSLRGVGETQYF. The DNA for the CDR3 is TGTGCCAGCAGCTTACGGGGGGTTGGAGAGACCCAGTACTTC. Full variable domain (outside the CDR3, taken from reference TRBV7-2 and TRBJ2-5): GAGVSQSPSNKVTEKGKDVELRCDPISGHTALYWYRQSLGQGLEFLIYFQGNSAPDKSGLPSDRFSAERTGGSVSTLTIQRTQQEDSAVYLCASSLRGVGETQYFGPGTRLLVL.

This rearrangement joins TRBV7-8 to TRBJ2-1, with TRBD1 matching 7 bases. Germline CDR1 SGHVS, CDR2 FQNEAQ. There are 15 residues in the CDR3. V lost 4 bases, J lost 9 bases, and 12 bases stayed unmatched. CDR3 DNA sequence: TGTGCCAGCAGCTCTTACAGGGGCCAGTCCGGTGAGCAGTTCTTC. Its translation is CASSSYRGQSGEQFF.

The rearrangement uses TRBV7-9 and TRBJ2-7; 8 positions agree with TRBD1. Germline assignment: CDR1 SEHNR and CDR2 FQNEAQ (reference sequence). CDR3 size: 14 residues. V trimming: 5 bases; J trimming: 4 bases; junction bases outside the gene matches: 7. CDR3 in DNA: TGTGCCAGCAGCGCAGGACAGGGTGTGTACGAGCAGTACTTC. Protein sequence: CASSAGQGVYEQYF.

The chain combines TRBV18 with TRBJ1-4; no definite D call. This CDR3 has 15 amino acids. V shed 2 bases and J shed 4 bases, with 11 bases lying between them. The germline V gene has CDR1 KGHSH and CDR2 LQKENI. The chain's CDR3 is CASSPVQIINEKLFF. DNA for the CDR3: TGTGCCAGCTCACCAGTACAGATAATTAATGAAAAACTGTTTTTT.

CDR3 residues: CASATAGASTDTQYF. CDR3 coding DNA: TGTGCCAGCGCGACCGCGGGGGCGAGCACAGATACGCAGTATTTT. The chain carries TRBV5-4 and TRBJ2-3; TRBD2 is a possible D gene (7 bases). The CDR3 spans 15 residues. V was pared by 7 bases and J by 0 bases, with 15 bases between. Germline CDR1 and CDR2: SGHNT and YYREEE (reference sequence).

This rearrangement joins TRBV3-1 (or the pseudogene TRBV3-2) to TRBJ1-2; D unresolved. This CDR3 comprises 13 residues. Germline-derived CDR1 and CDR2 are LGHDT and YNNKEL (reference sequence). V lost 3 bases to trimming and J lost 4 bases, with 9 bases between them. The CDR3 reads CASSQTLTYGYTF. The CDR3 bases are TGTGCCAGCAGCCAGACATTGACCTATGGCTACACCTTC.

The chain carries TRBV2 and TRBJ1-2, with 12 bases lining up with TRBD1. V shed 6 bases, J shed 7 bases, and the junction held 9 bases outside the gene matches. CDR1 is SNHLY, CDR2 FYNNEI, per germline. CDR3 length: 15 residues. For the CDR3, the DNA is TGTGCCAGCAGGACCTCCGGGACAGGGGGCAGTGGCTACACCTTC. Translating it yields CASRTSGTGGSGYTF. The variable domain in full, with the rest retrieved from reference TRBV2 and TRBJ1-2, is EPEVTQTPSHQVTQMGQEVILRCVPISNHLYFYWYRQILGQKVEFLVSFYNNEISEKSEIFDDQFSVERPDGSNFTLKIRSTKLEDSAMYFCASRTSGTGGSGYTFGSGTRLTVV.

The V call is TRBV10-3, the J call TRBJ1-5; D not resolved. The CDR3 runs 13 residues. Germline CDR1 and CDR2: ENHRY and SYGVKD. Trimming removed 7 bases from V and 7 bases from J, with 14 bases in between. CDR3 sequence (DNA): TGTGCCATCACTGACTCGACGGGACAGCCCCAGCATTTT. It yields the protein CAITDSTGQPQHF.